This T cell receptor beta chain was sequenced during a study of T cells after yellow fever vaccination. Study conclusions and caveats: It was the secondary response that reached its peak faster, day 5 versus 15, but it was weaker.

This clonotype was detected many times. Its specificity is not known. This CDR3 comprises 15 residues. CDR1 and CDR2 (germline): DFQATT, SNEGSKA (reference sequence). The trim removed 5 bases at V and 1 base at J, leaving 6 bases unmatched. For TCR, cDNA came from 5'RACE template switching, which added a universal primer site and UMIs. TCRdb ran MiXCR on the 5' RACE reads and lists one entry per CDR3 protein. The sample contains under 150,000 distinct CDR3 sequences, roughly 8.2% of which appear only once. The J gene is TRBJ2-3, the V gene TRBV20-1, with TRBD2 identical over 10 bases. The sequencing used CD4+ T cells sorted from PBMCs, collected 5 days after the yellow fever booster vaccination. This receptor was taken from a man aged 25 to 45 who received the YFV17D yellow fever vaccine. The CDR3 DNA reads TGCAGTGCTCGACGGACTAGCGGCCGCACAGATACGCAGTATTTT. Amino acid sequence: CSARRTSGRTDTQYF.